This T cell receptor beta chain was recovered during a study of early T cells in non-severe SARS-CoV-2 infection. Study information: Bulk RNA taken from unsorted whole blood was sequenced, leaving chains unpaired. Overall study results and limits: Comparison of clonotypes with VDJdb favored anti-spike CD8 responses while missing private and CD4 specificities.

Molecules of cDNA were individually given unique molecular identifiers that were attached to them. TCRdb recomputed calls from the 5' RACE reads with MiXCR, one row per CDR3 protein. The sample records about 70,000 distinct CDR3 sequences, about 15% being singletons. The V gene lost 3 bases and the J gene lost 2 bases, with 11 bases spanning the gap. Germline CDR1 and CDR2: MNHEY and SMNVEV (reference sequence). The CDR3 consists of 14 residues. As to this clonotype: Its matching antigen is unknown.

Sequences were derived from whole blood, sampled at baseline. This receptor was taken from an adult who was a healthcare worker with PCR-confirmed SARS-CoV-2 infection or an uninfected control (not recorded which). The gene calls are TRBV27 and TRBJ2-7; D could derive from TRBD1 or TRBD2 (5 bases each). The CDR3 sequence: CASSFGDAPYEQYF. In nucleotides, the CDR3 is TGTGCCAGCAGTTTTGGGGACGCTCCCTACGAGCAGTACTTC.